Below, 18 T cell receptor beta chains from the same sample are listed, as sequenced in a study of patients and donors after allogeneic stem cell transplantation. Each CDR3 protein gets one entry after TCRdb re-called the RT-PCR reads with MiXCR. Among 40,000 to 45,000 distinct CDR3 sequences listed, more than 30% were seen once. Sequencing was done on a sample of blood, either unsorted or a sorted T cell fraction (not recorded which). The source is a human donor who was either an allogeneic HSCT recipient or a stem cell or donor lymphocyte infusion donor (not recorded which). It is not recorded whose cells these are; they may come from a transplant donor.

The chain uses TRBV30 and TRBJ2-3, with 8 bases identical to TRBD2. The junction had 0 bases not matched to a gene; V was cut back by 0 bases and J by 4 bases. From germline, CDR1 is GTSNPN and CDR2 SVGIG (reference sequence). The CDR3 totals 13 residues. Here the CDR3 DNA reads TGTGCCTGGAGTGTACTAGCGGCAGATACGCAGTATTTT. Residues: CAWSVLAADTQYF.

The chain has TRBV20-1 and TRBJ2-1; weak D call: TRBD2 (6 bases). V lost 4 bases, J lost 6 bases, and 19 bases lay in between. Germline assignment: CDR1 DFQATT and CDR2 SNEGSKA (reference sequence). This CDR3 has 15 residues. CDR3 sequence: CSATSAGPPGNEQFF. CDR3 nucleotides: TGCAGTGCTACTAGCGCGGGACCTCCGGGCAATGAGCAGTTCTTC.

V is TRBV12-3 or TRBV12-4 and J is TRBJ2-2; TRBD2 aligns across 11 bases. The CDR3 length is 16 residues. V lost 2 bases and J lost 4; bases outside the gene matches: 3. CDR3 region: CASSLQLAGATGELFF. CDR3 in DNA: TGTGCCAGCAGTTTACAACTAGCGGGAGCCACCGGGGAGCTGTTTTTT.

This clonotype was detected only a few times. The chain uses TRBV3-1 and TRBJ2-2; 8 bases are shared with TRBD1. V was pared by 3 bases and J by 6 bases, with 0 bases of the junction left unmatched. This CDR3 spans 13 amino acids. CDR1 LGHDT and CDR2 YNNKEL come from the germline V gene (reference sequence). The CDR3 sequence is CASSHRGPGELFF. CDR3 DNA sequence: TGTGCCAGCAGCCACAGGGGGCCCGGGGAGCTGTTTTTT.

In its sample, this clonotype was seen a few times. V usage is TRBV6-2 or TRBV6-3 and J usage is TRBJ1-5; possibly TRBD1 for D (5 bases). This CDR3 is built from 16 residues. Germline V CDR1 and CDR2: MNHEY, SVGEGT. The germline V and J ends were trimmed by 2 bases and 0 bases, with 11 bases remaining between them. The CDR3 bases are TGTGCCAGCAGTTACGTCGACAGAATTAGCAATCAGCCCCAGCATTTT. Its translation: CASSYVDRISNQPQHF.

The chain links TRBV10-3 to TRBJ2-1; D possibly corresponds to TRBD2 (5 bases). V dropped 3 bases and J dropped 6 bases, with 18 bases sitting between them. The CDR3 has 16 residues. Germline-derived CDR1 and CDR2 are ENHRY and SYGVKD. The CDR3 spells CAISDPRATSFNEQFF. CDR3 nucleotide sequence: TGTGCCATCAGTGACCCACGGGCTACTAGTTTCAATGAGCAGTTCTTC.

This clonotype was observed a handful of times. The chain has TRBV4-3 and TRBJ2-7; D gene ambiguous. Looked up from germline, CDR1 is LGHNA and CDR2 is YSLEER. CDR3 size: 15 residues. Trimming pared 4 bases from V and 3 bases from J, leaving 16 bases between. CDR3 in amino acids: CASSPLGGPYYEQYF. The CDR3, as DNA: TGCGCCAGCAGCCCCCTGGGTGGACCCTACTACGAGCAGTACTTC.

This clonotype was counted ten times or more. This sequence joins TRBV28 and TRBJ1-3, with unresolved D. The V gene's germline CDR1 is MDHEN and CDR2 SYDVKM. The germline V and J ends were trimmed by 2 bases and 3 bases, with 8 bases remaining between them. The CDR3 is 14 amino acids. The CDR3 protein is CASSLGRFGNTIYF. In DNA form, the CDR3 reads TGTGCCAGCAGTTTAGGGCGGTTTGGAAACACCATATATTTT.

V usage is TRBV21-1 and J usage is TRBJ2-2; no DNA check was done on the table's D call, TRBD2. TRBV21-1 is classified as a pseudogene. The CDR3 is made up of 18 amino acids. The CDR3 coding sequence is TGTGCCAGCAGCAAAGCAGCGGGAGGGATCTCGAACACCGGGGAGCTGTTTTTT. Its translation: CASSKAAGGISNTGELFF.

The chain combines TRBV12-3 or TRBV12-4 with TRBJ2-7, with D possibly matching TRBD1 (6 bases). Trimming took off 4 bases at V and 9 bases at J, with 10 bases between the two ends. The CDR3 contains 11 residues. The CDR3 region has the DNA TGTGCCAGCAGTTCAGACAGGCCGCAGTACTTC. Protein product: CASSSDRPQYF.

This chain connects TRBV18 to TRBJ2-2; D gene ambiguous. V dropped 0 bases and J dropped 1 base, with 3 bases sitting between them. There are 14 residues in the CDR3. Looked up from germline, CDR1 is KGHSH and CDR2 is LQKENI. The CDR3 coding sequence is TGTGCCAGCTCACCACCCAAGAACACCGGGGAGCTGTTTTTT. It codes for CASSPPKNTGELFF.

In this sample, this clonotype turned up many times. The chain carries TRBV9 and TRBJ1-2; D not certain. Germline V gene sequence: CDR1 SGDLS, CDR2 YYNGEE. This CDR3 has 14 residues. V was trimmed by 0 bases and J by 5 bases, leaving 11 bases between them. The CDR3 loop is CASSVGFGLYGYTF. The CDR3 bases are TGTGCCAGCAGCGTAGGGTTCGGACTTTATGGCTACACCTTC.

V gene TRBV6-2 or TRBV6-3 combines with J gene TRBJ2-6, with D uncertain. Trimming shortened V by 0 bases and J by 0 bases, and 6 bases separated the two germline ends. Germline V gene lookup returns CDR1 MNHEY and CDR2 SVGEGT. The CDR3 is made up of 16 amino acids. CDR3 amino acids: CASSYSLNSGANVLTF. DNA of the CDR3: TGTGCCAGCAGTTACTCCTTGAACTCTGGGGCCAACGTCCTGACTTTC.

This clonotype was detected only a few times. The chain combines TRBV6-5 with TRBJ1-1; 7 nucleotides line up with TRBD1. Germline V CDR1 and CDR2: MNHEY, SVGAGI. CDR3 length: 14 amino acids. Unmatched junction bases numbered 7, after V lost 7 bases and J lost 2 bases. The CDR3 DNA reads as TGTGCCAGCATTCGGACAGGCGGAAACACTGAAGCTTTCTTT. Amino acids: CASIRTGGNTEAFF.

In this sample, this clonotype turned up many times. The chain links TRBV27 to TRBJ1-5, with D unresolved. V dropped 2 bases and J dropped 2 bases, with 10 bases sitting between them. Germline lookup yields CDR1 MNHEY and CDR2 SMNVEV (reference sequence). There are 15 residues in the CDR3. As DNA, the CDR3 is TGTGCCAGCAGTTTAGACTTAACGGGCAATCAGCCCCAGCATTTT. Its translation is CASSLDLTGNQPQHF.

This clonotype was seen more than once but under ten times. V and J are TRBV12-3 or TRBV12-4 and TRBJ1-1; D not resolved. There are 13 residues in the CDR3. The V and J ends lost 5 bases and 7 bases respectively, with 14 bases between them. CDR3 nucleotides: TGTGCCAGCAGTCCAAGGGTATTAGGTGAAGCTTTCTTT. Translated: CASSPRVLGEAFF.

This chain uses TRBV28 with TRBJ1-2, with D hard to call. CDR1 is MDHEN, CDR2 SYDVKM, per germline. Trimming removed 5 bases at V and 11 bases at J, with 15 bases between. This CDR3 region has 12 residues. The CDR3: CASSILDGRYTF. The CDR3 DNA is TGTGCCAGCAGTATCCTGGACGGCCGATACACCTTC.

This clonotype appeared many times. V and J are TRBV3-1 and TRBJ1-2; no reliable D call. The CDR3 has 14 residues. The germline V gene encodes CDR1 LGHDT and CDR2 YNNKEL (reference sequence). The germline V and J ends were trimmed by 0 bases and 6 bases, with 11 bases remaining between them. The CDR3 sequence is CASSQDLGRNGYTF. DNA for the CDR3: TGTGCCAGCAGCCAAGATCTCGGGAGGAATGGCTACACCTTC.